What follows are 28 T cell receptor beta chains derived from one specimen sequenced in a study of T-cell reconstitution after alpha-beta-depleted transplantation in children listed by TCRdb under 2016. Per the publication, the treatment or condition label means: allogeneic hematopoietic cell transplantation with graft depleted of TCRalphabeta T cells and CD19 B cells. Library construction relied on PCR. Sequencing took place on an Illumina HiSeq 2500. Molecular barcoding was employed in the preparation of TCR libraries, with unique molecular identifiers being used to normalize TCRbeta repertoire quantification. TCRdb took the public reads, trimmed them with fastp at Q25, ran MiXCR for clone calling and kept in-frame beta chains. A single entry per CDR3 protein holds the most common genes and DNA from its merged rows. The sample table contains around 200,000 distinct CDR3 sequences; only one count was recorded for roughly a sixth of them. The top ten constitute 43% of the sample.

Sequenced here: PBMCs, mostly from graft donor cells, sampled 360 days after TCRalphabeta/CD19-depleted stem cell transplant. The receptors originated from a male patient aged 2 to 10 who had a stem cell transplant for acute lymphoblastic leukemia, so the T cells may come from the graft donor.

A remark on this clonotype: A much larger clonotype is one base distant, so this may be a read error. The CDR3 spells CASSLKTDTQYF. CDR3 sequence (DNA): TGTGCCAGCAGCTTAAAGACAGATACGCAGTATTTT. The chain carries TRBV7-9 and TRBJ2-3; no reliable D call. V shed 2 bases and J shed 3 bases, with 3 bases lying between them. From germline, CDR1 is SEHNR and CDR2 FQNEAQ (reference sequence). CDR3 size: 12 residues.

The CDR3 loop is CSVEGVNTEAFF. The CDR3 DNA is TGCAGCGTTGAAGGGGTGAACACTGAAGCTTTCTTT. The chain links TRBV29-1 to TRBJ1-1; no definite D call. Germline loops: CDR1 SQVTM, CDR2 ANQGSEA. The CDR3 length is 12 residues. The germline V and J ends were trimmed by 1 base and 0 bases, with 3 bases remaining between them.

This chain joins TRBV7-8 and TRBJ2-1; weak D call: TRBD2 (5 bases). Trimming removed 1 base at V and 8 bases at J, with 9 bases between. CDR1 is SGHVS, CDR2 FQNEAQ, per germline. This CDR3 spans 13 amino acids. Here the CDR3 DNA reads TGTGCCAGCAGCTTAGGACTGGGAGATGAGCAGTTCTTC. Residues: CASSLGLGDEQFF. Looking up the rest from reference TRBV7-8 and TRBJ2-1 gives the full variable domain: GAGVSQSPRYKVAKRGQDVALRCDPISGHVSLFWYQQALGQGPEFLTYFQNEAQLDKSGLPSDRFFAERPEGSVSTLKIQRTQQEDSAVYLCASSLGLGDEQFFGPGTRLTVL.

This clonotype was seen repeatedly, ten times or more. The chain has TRBV7-9 and TRBJ2-5; D is undetermined. This CDR3 is 14 amino acids long. Trimming shortened V by 3 bases and J by 1 base, and 9 bases separated the two germline ends. Germline CDR1 reads SEHNR; CDR2 reads FQNEAQ (reference sequence). The CDR3 here is CASSFSLLQETQYF. DNA of the CDR3: TGTGCCAGCAGCTTCTCCCTCCTCCAAGAGACCCAGTACTTC.

This clonotype appeared many times. The chain joins TRBV20-1 to TRBJ1-6; a possible D gene is TRBD1 (5 bases). The germline V gene encodes CDR1 DFQATT and CDR2 SNEGSKA (reference sequence). Trimming left V 0 bases short and J 6 bases short, with 12 bases between. The length of the CDR3 is 15 residues. CDR3 coding DNA: TGCAGTGCTAGAGATCATCGGGGCCGTAATTCACCCCTCCACTTT. Translated: CSARDHRGRNSPLHF.

This clonotype was found a few times. The V gene is TRBV19, the J gene TRBJ1-5; D gene uncertain. The CDR3 has 13 amino acids. Germline V CDR1 and CDR2: LNHDA, SQIVND (reference sequence). V shed 2 bases and J shed 6 bases, with 8 bases lying between them. The CDR3 reads CASSIPLIQPQHF. The CDR3 DNA follows: TGTGCCAGTAGTATACCCCTGATTCAGCCCCAGCATTTT.

This chain joins TRBV10-1 and TRBJ2-7; 7 positions match TRBD1. CDR3 length: 14 residues. V gave up 4 bases and J gave up 5 bases; unmatched junction bases: 8. In germline, CDR1 is WNHNN, CDR2 SYGVQD (reference sequence). The CDR3 coding sequence is TGCGCCAGCAGTGTGACAGGGTATGGGGACGAGCAGTACTTC. Its translation: CASSVTGYGDEQYF.

This clonotype was recorded a few times. The rearrangement uses TRBV12-3 or TRBV12-4 and TRBJ1-5; maybe TRBD1 (6 bases). V gave up 2 bases and J gave up 11 bases, with 16 bases separating them. CDR3 size: 14 residues. CDR3 in DNA: TGTGCCAGCAGTTTAACTGGGGACATGGGGTCCCAGCATTTT. The encoded protein is CASSLTGDMGSQHF.

This clonotype appeared many times. This chain uses TRBV13 with TRBJ2-3; unclear D gene. Germline lookup yields CDR1 PRHDT and CDR2 FYEKMQ (reference sequence). This CDR3 is 15 amino acids long. Trimming cost V 1 base and J 0 bases, with 8 bases left between them. The CDR3 region is CASSLDQASTDTQYF. The CDR3 DNA follows: TGTGCCAGCAGCTTAGACCAGGCTAGCACAGATACGCAGTATTTT.

The genes are TRBV6-1 and TRBJ2-1; TRBD1 aligns across 10 bases. The CDR3 extends over 15 amino acids. Trimming removed 5 bases from V and 9 bases from J; junction bases left unmatched: 10. Germline V lookup: CDR1 MNHNS, CDR2 SASEGT. CDR3 region: CASSPRDRGQTEQFF. The DNA of the CDR3 is TGTGCCAGCAGTCCCCGGGACAGGGGACAGACTGAGCAGTTCTTC.

This chain joins TRBV5-1 and TRBJ2-6; D might be TRBD1 (6 bases). Germline assignment: CDR1 SGHRS and CDR2 YFSETQ. V lost 4 bases to trimming and J lost 2 bases, with 22 bases between them. The CDR3 covers 19 residues. CDR3 residues: CASSRRQVDSTAGANVLTF. In nucleotides, the CDR3 is TGCGCCAGCAGCAGACGACAGGTGGATAGTACGGCTGGGGCCAACGTCCTGACTTTC.

This clonotype was counted between two and nine times. The V and J genes are TRBV5-4 and TRBJ2-7, with D unresolved. The CDR3 loop spans 12 amino acids. V was clipped by 5 bases and J by 7 bases, with 13 bases between them. Germline assignment: CDR1 SGHNT and CDR2 YYREEE (reference sequence). The DNA for the CDR3 is TGTGCCAGCAGTGTCCCCGATAGGGAGCAGTACTTC. Translated, it gives CASSVPDREQYF.

The V and J genes are TRBV2 and TRBJ2-2; 8 nucleotides align to TRBD2. CDR1 and CDR2 from the germline V gene are SNHLY and FYNNEI. The V segment lost 6 bases and the J segment 1 base; nucleotides outside the gene matches: 7. The CDR3 spans 16 residues. The DNA for the CDR3 is TGTGCCAGCAGCCCGAGAGCGGGGGTGAACACCGGGGAGCTGTTTTTT. Encoded protein: CASSPRAGVNTGELFF.

The chain has TRBV2 and TRBJ2-7; D is undetermined. The V end lost 0 bases, the J end lost 3 bases, and 9 bases lay between the germline ends. Germline CDR1 is SNHLY and CDR2 is FYNNEI. The CDR3 contains 14 residues. The CDR3 loop is CASSEAILNYEQYF. The CDR3 bases are TGTGCCAGCAGTGAAGCTATCCTAAACTACGAGCAGTACTTC. Combining the CDR3 with reference TRBV2 and TRBJ2-7 gives the whole variable domain EPEVTQTPSHQVTQMGQEVILRCVPISNHLYFYWYRQILGQKVEFLVSFYNNEISEKSEIFDDQFSVERPDGSNFTLKIRSTKLEDSAMYFCASSEAILNYEQYFGPGTRLTVT.

This clonotype was counted only a few times. The V call is TRBV6-5, the J call TRBJ2-5; the D is unclear. CDR1 is MNHEY and CDR2 is SVGAGI in the germline V gene. CDR3 length: 14 residues. V lost 4 bases and J lost 5, with 14 bases in between. CDR3 residues: CASSSRGLGETQYF. CDR3 nucleotide sequence: TGTGCCAGCAGTTCCCGAGGTCTGGGGGAGACCCAGTACTTC.

The rearrangement uses TRBV7-8 and TRBJ1-4; 7 positions match TRBD1. The junction had 8 bases not matched to a gene; V was cut back by 5 bases and J by 8 bases. Germline V gene data show CDR1 as SGHVS and CDR2 as FQNEAQ. This CDR3 spans 14 amino acids. The CDR3 coding sequence is TGTGCCAGCAGCCCGACAGGGAACGGAGAAAAACTGTTTTTT. Residues: CASSPTGNGEKLFF.

This clonotype has just a few counts. This chain connects TRBV7-9 to TRBJ2-3; 10 nucleotides line up with TRBD2. This CDR3 spans 16 amino acids. With V trimmed by 5 bases and J by 0 bases, 5 bases remained unmatched. Looked up from germline, CDR1 is SEHNR and CDR2 is FQNEAQ (reference sequence). CDR3: CASSPGTSVSTDTQYF. CDR3 bases: TGTGCCAGCAGCCCCGGGACTAGCGTCAGCACAGATACGCAGTATTTT. The variable domain in full, with the rest retrieved from reference TRBV7-9 and TRBJ2-3, is DTGVSQNPRHKITKRGQNVTFRCDPISEHNRLYWYRQTLGQGPEFLTYFQNEAQLEKSRLLSDRFSAERPKGSFSTLEIQRTEQGDSAMYLCASSPGTSVSTDTQYFGPGTRLTVL.

This rearrangement joins TRBV29-1 to TRBJ2-2, with D hard to call. Germline V lookup: CDR1 SQVTM, CDR2 ANQGSEA. This CDR3 spans 14 amino acids. V lost 7 bases to trimming and J lost 4 bases, with 16 bases between them. The chain's CDR3 is CSAAVEPGTGELFF. CDR3 sequence (DNA): TGCAGCGCGGCAGTAGAACCGGGCACCGGGGAGCTGTTTTTT.

Regarding this clonotype: Because the CDR3 is missing its conserved closing phenylalanine or tryptophan, this is likely a read error. The chain joins TRBV5-1 to TRBJ1-1; D is uncertain. Per the germline V gene, CDR1 is SGHRS and CDR2 is YFSETQ. The germline V and J ends were trimmed by 5 bases and 3 bases, with 14 bases remaining between them. This CDR3 spans 14 amino acids. The CDR3 nucleotides are TGCGCCAGCAGTACCCCCGGGCCCTACACTGAAGCTTTCTGT. It yields the protein CASSTPGPYTEAFC.

This clonotype was observed a few times. The chain recombines TRBV27 with TRBJ2-3; D call uncertain. Germline values: CDR1 MNHEY, CDR2 SMNVEV (reference sequence). The V end was cut by 3 bases, the J end by 6 bases, with 10 bases between. The CDR3 covers 13 residues. As DNA, the CDR3 is TGTGCCAGCAGTTTGGTAGTTTGGGATACGCAGTATTTT. Encoded protein: CASSLVVWDTQYF.

The chain joins TRBV20-1 to TRBJ2-3; 8 bases agree with TRBD2. The V gene end was trimmed by 6 bases and the J gene end by 0 bases; junction bases not matched to a gene: 8. The length of the CDR3 is 15 residues. Germline CDR1 DFQATT, CDR2 SNEGSKA (reference sequence). In DNA, the CDR3 is TGCAGTGCGCGGGCAGGGACTAGTAGCACAGATACGCAGTATTTT. It specifies CSARAGTSSTDTQYF.

The genes are TRBV9 and TRBJ2-5, with TRBD2 matching 9 bases. The CDR3 loop spans 17 amino acids. Germline V gene sequence: CDR1 SGDLS, CDR2 YYNGEE. The trim removed 0 bases at V and 5 bases at J, leaving 11 bases unmatched. In nucleotides, the CDR3 is TGTGCCAGCAGCGTAGAGAGAGGTAGCGGGAGTGGGGAGACCCAGTACTTC. Amino acids: CASSVERGSGSGETQYF.

The chain combines TRBV3-1 with TRBJ1-6, with D possibly TRBD1 on 5 matching bases. The germline gives CDR1 LGHDT, CDR2 YNNKEL (reference sequence). CDR3 size: 14 residues. Trimming stripped 4 bases from V and 11 bases from J, with 15 bases between. The CDR3 nucleotides are TGTGCCAGCAGCCGAGGGGCCACGGACACACCCCTCCACTTT. Its translation is CASSRGATDTPLHF.

The gene calls are TRBV5-1 and TRBJ2-7; 7 nucleotides align to TRBD1. The CDR3 runs to 16 residues. Losses at the gene ends were 0 bases for V and 3 bases for J; bases not matched to a gene: 9. Germline V gives CDR1 SGHRS, CDR2 YFSETQ. For the CDR3, the DNA is TGCGCCAGCAGCTTGGGTACCGGGACAGCCCTCTACGAGCAGTACTTC. It encodes CASSLGTGTALYEQYF.

This clonotype was seen at least ten times. This rearrangement joins TRBV7-2 to TRBJ2-1; a possible D gene is TRBD1 (6 bases). Germline lookup yields CDR1 SGHTA and CDR2 FQGNSA. The V end lost 5 bases, the J end lost 3 bases, and 14 bases lay between the germline ends. The CDR3 consists of 15 residues. DNA for the CDR3: TGTGCCAGCAGCCCAAACCGGGACAACTACAATGAGCAGTTCTTC. Translating gives CASSPNRDNYNEQFF.

This clonotype was detected a few times. This rearrangement joins TRBV29-1 to TRBJ2-2; 10 bases are a match to TRBD1. The CDR3 is 14 amino acids. The V gene end was trimmed by 6 bases and the J gene end by 3 bases; junction bases not matched to a gene: 4. Looked up from germline, CDR1 is SQVTM and CDR2 is ANQGSEA. In DNA, the CDR3 is TGCAGCGTCGAGGACAGGGGGGACACCGGGGAGCTGTTTTTT. Encoded protein: CSVEDRGDTGELFF.

The chain is built from TRBV15 and TRBJ2-1; 7 bases match TRBD1. Losses at the gene ends were 0 bases for V and 7 bases for J; bases not matched to a gene: 6. The CDR3 spans 15 residues. Germline CDR1 reads LNHNV; CDR2 reads YYDKDF (reference sequence). The CDR3 DNA reads TGTGCCACCAGCAGAGATTGGGGACAGTGGAATGAGCAGTTCTTC. Protein: CATSRDWGQWNEQFF.

V is TRBV5-1 and J is TRBJ1-5; D unclear. The germline V and J ends were trimmed by 1 base and 2 bases, with 10 bases remaining between them. CDR1 is SGHRS and CDR2 is YFSETQ in the germline V gene. This CDR3 is 15 amino acids long. CDR3 in DNA: TGCGCCAGCAGCTTGTTGGGTACGGGCAATCAGCCCCAGCATTTT. Translating it yields CASSLLGTGNQPQHF.